The 6 T cell receptor beta chains reported below all come from one sample, sequenced in a study of T-cell reconstitution after alpha-beta-depleted transplantation in children. Unique molecular identifiers were built into the TCRbeta library. TCRdb reprocessed the PCR reads via MiXCR and lists one record per CDR3 protein. This table has hundreds of thousands of distinct CDR3 sequences, roughly 13% appearing once. This material consisted of PBMCs, mostly from graft donor cells, taken 360 days after TCRalphabeta/CD19-depleted stem cell transplant. The receptors stem from a male patient younger than 18 who had a stem cell transplant for acute myeloid leukemia, so the T cells may come from the graft donor.

This clonotype was detected ten times or more. V and J are TRBV12-3 or TRBV12-4 and TRBJ1-1; TRBD1 agrees at 7 bases. The CDR3 has 16 amino acids. With V trimmed by 5 bases and J by 0 bases, 9 bases remained unmatched. This chain's CDR3 is CASSTIGGTVNTEAFF. As DNA, the CDR3 is TGTGCCAGCAGTACCATTGGGGGGACAGTGAACACTGAAGCTTTCTTT.

This clonotype was picked up a small number of times. The V and J genes are TRBV28 and TRBJ2-2, with D possibly matching TRBD2 (6 bases). The CDR3 length is 15 residues. V was clipped by 4 bases and J by 3 bases, with 12 bases between them. Germline CDR1 and CDR2: MDHEN and SYDVKM. The CDR3, as DNA: TGTGCCAGCAGTTCAGCCGGGACTCACACCGGGGAGCTGTTTTTT. Translation gives CASSSAGTHTGELFF. Variable domain in full (rest from reference TRBV28 and TRBJ2-2): DVKVTQSSRYLVKRTGEKVFLECVQDMDHENMFWYRQDPGLGLRLIYFSYDVKMKEKGDIPEGYSVSREKKERFSLILESASTNQTSMYLCASSSAGTHTGELFFGEGSRLTVL.

There are a few counts of this clonotype. This chain connects TRBV20-1 to TRBJ1-5, with D perhaps matching TRBD1 (5 bases). Germline V gene sequence: CDR1 DFQATT, CDR2 SNEGSKA (reference sequence). Deletions cut 1 base from V and 2 bases from J, with 9 bases between. The CDR3 contains 14 residues. The CDR3 spells CSARVDRRNQPQHF. The CDR3 bases are TGCAGTGCTAGAGTCGACAGACGCAATCAGCCCCAGCATTTT.

The rearrangement joins TRBV7-2 to TRBJ2-1, with 10 bases identical to TRBD1. The CDR3 is 15 residues long. Trimming removed 4 bases from V and 5 bases from J; junction bases left unmatched: 5. From germline, CDR1 is SGHTA and CDR2 FQGNSA. CDR3 sequence reads: CASSSRQGAHNEQFF. In nucleotides, the CDR3 is TGTGCCAGCAGCTCAAGACAGGGGGCCCACAATGAGCAGTTCTTC.

This clonotype has just a few counts. V usage is TRBV12-3 or TRBV12-4 and J usage is TRBJ2-3, with TRBD2 identical over 15 bases. V lost 3 bases and J lost 4; bases outside the gene matches: 5. The CDR3 runs 17 residues. The CDR3 spells CASSFFGLAGGADTQYF. As DNA, the CDR3 is TGTGCCAGCAGTTTTTTTGGACTAGCGGGAGGGGCAGATACGCAGTATTTT.

The gene calls are TRBV12-3 or TRBV12-4 and TRBJ1-5; D is unclear. Trimming left V 4 bases short and J 5 bases short, with 12 bases between. The CDR3 is 14 amino acids. The CDR3 DNA reads as TGTGCCAGCAGTTACAAGTCCCCGTATCAGCCCCAGCATTTT. This translates into CASSYKSPYQPQHF.